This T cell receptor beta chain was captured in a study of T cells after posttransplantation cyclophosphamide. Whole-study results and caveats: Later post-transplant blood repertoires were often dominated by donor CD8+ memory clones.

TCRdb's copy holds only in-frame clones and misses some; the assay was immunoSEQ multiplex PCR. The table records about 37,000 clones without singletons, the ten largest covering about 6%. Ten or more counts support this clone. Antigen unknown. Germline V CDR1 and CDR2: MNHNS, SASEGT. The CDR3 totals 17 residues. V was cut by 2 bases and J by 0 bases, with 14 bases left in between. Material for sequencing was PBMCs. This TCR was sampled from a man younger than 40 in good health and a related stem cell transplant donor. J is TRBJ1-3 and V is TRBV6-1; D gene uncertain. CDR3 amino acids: CASSEMGRMISGNTIYF. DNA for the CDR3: TGTGCCAGCAGTGAAATGGGCAGGATGATCTCTGGAAACACCATATATTTT.